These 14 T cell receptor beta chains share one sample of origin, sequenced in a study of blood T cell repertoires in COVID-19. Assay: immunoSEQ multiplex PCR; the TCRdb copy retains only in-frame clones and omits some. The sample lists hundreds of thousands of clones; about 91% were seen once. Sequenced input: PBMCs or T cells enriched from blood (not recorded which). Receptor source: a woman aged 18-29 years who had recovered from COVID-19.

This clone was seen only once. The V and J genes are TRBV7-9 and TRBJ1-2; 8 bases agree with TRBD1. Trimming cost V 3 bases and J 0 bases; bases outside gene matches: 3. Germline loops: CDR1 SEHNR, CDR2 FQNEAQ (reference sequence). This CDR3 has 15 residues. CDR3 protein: CASSFQDRANYGYTF. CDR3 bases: TGTGCCAGCAGCTTCCAGGACAGGGCTAACTATGGCTACACCTTC.

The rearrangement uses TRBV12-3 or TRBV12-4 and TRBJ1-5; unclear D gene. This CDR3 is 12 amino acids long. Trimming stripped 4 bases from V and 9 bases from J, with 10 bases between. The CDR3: CASSWLAGPQHF. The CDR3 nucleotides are TGTGCCAGCAGTTGGCTAGCGGGGCCCCAGCATTTT.

CDR3: CASSYVTLDEKLFF. Written as DNA, the CDR3 is TGTGCCAGCAGCTATGTCACTTTGGATGAAAAACTGTTTTTT. The chain employs TRBV5-5 and TRBJ1-4; D is unresolved. The germline V gene encodes CDR1 SGHKS and CDR2 YYEKEE (reference sequence). The CDR3 is 14 residues long. The ends were cut back, 3 bases at V and 6 bases at J, with 12 bases in the middle.

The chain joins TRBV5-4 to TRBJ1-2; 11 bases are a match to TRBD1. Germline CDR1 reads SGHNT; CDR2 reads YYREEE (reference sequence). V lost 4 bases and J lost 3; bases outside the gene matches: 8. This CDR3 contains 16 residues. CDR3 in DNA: TGTGCCAGCAGCCAGGACAGGGGGCGAGCCCACTATGGCTACACCTTC. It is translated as CASSQDRGRAHYGYTF.

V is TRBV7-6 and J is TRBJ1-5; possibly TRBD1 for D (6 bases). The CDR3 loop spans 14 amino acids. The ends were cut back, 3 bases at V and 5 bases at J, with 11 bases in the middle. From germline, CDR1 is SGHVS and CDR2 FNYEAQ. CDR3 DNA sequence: TGTGCCAGCAGCTTTAATTCAGGGGATCAGCCCCAGCATTTT. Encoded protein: CASSFNSGDQPQHF.

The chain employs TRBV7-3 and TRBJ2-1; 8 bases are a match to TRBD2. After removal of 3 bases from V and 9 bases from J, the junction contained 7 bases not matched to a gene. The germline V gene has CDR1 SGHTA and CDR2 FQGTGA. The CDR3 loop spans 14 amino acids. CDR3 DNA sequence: TGTGCCAGCAGCTTTTCGACTAGCGAGGGTGAGCAGTTCTTC. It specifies CASSFSTSEGEQFF.

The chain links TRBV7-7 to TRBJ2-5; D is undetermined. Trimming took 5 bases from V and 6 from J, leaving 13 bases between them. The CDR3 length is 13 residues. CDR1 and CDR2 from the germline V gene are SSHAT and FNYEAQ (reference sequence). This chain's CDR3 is CASSALVYQTQYF. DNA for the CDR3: TGTGCCAGCAGCGCTCTAGTTTACCAGACCCAGTACTTC.

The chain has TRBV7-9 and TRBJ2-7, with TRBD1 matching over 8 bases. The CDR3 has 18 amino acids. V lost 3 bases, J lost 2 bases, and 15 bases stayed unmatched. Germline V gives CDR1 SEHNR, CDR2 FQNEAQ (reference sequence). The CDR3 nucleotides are TGTGCCAGCAGCTTGACCCCCGCTTGGCAGGGGGCCGCCTACGAGCAGTACTTC. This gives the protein CASSLTPAWQGAAYEQYF. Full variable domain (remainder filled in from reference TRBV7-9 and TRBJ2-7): DTGVSQNPRHKITKRGQNVTFRCDPISEHNRLYWYRQTLGQGPEFLTYFQNEAQLEKSRLLSDRFSAERPKGSFSTLEIQRTEQGDSAMYLCASSLTPAWQGAAYEQYFGPGTRLTVT.

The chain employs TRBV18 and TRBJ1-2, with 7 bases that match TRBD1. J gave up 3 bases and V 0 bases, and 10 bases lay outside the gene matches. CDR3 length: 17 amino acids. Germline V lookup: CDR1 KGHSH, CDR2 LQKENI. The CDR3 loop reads CASSPPLRDRDHYGYTF. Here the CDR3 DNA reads TGTGCCAGCTCACCACCACTCAGAGACAGGGATCACTATGGCTACACCTTC.

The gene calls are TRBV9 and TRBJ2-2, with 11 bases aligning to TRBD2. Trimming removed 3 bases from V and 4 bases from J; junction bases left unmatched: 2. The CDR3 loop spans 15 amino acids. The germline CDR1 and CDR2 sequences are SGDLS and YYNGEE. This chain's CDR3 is CASSDGLAGTGELFF. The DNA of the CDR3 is TGTGCCAGCAGCGACGGACTAGCGGGCACCGGGGAGCTGTTTTTT.

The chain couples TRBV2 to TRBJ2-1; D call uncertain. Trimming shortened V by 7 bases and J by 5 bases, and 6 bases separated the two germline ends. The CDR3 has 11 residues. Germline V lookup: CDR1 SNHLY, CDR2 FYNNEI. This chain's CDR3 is CASILNNEQFF. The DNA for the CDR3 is TGTGCCAGCATCCTAAACAATGAGCAGTTCTTC.

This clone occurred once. The CDR3 reads CASSEKGDTGELFF. CDR3 DNA sequence: TGTGCCAGCAGTGAGAAGGGGGACACCGGGGAGCTGTTTTTT. The genes are TRBV6-4 and TRBJ2-2; D perhaps matches TRBD1 (6 bases). V was clipped by 3 bases and J by 3 bases, with 8 bases between them. Germline V lookup: CDR1 MRHNA, CDR2 SNTAGT. The CDR3 loop spans 14 amino acids.

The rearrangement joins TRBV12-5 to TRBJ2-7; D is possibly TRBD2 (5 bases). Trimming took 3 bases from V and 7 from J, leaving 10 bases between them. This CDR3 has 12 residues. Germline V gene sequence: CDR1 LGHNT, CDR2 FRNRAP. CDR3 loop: CASGFGRTEQYF. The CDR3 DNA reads TGTGCTAGTGGTTTCGGACGGACTGAGCAGTACTTC.

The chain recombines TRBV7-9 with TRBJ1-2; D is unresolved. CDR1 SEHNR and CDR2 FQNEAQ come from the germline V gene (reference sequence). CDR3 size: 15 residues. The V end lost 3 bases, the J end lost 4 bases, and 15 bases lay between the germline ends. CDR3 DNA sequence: TGTGCCAGCAGCTTTCTTGGAGACGCGAGCTATGGCTACACCTTC. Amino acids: CASSFLGDASYGYTF.